This entry concerns a single TCR beta chain. The data stem from a study of blood T cell repertoires in COVID-19. About the study: PBMCs, B-cell-depleted T cells, or T cells were the source of the cDNA or gDNA that made up the material.

Sequencing used immunoSEQ multiplex PCR; TCRdb keeps in-frame clones, though not all of them. The data show 300,000 to 350,000 clones, with approximately 90% seen just once and approximately 2.4% held by the top ten. V dropped 4 bases and J dropped 5; count of bases not matched to a gene: 6. The germline gives CDR1 SGHRS, CDR2 YFSETQ. This CDR3 contains 14 residues. This TCR was recovered from a man aged 18 to 30 with active or convalescent COVID-19. The chain is built from TRBV5-1 and TRBJ2-1; 7 bases map to TRBD2. Input material: peripheral blood. The CDR3 DNA follows: TGCGCCAGCAGCCGCGGGGGAGGGAACAATGAGCAGTTCTTC. Amino acids: CASSRGGGNNEQFF.